This T cell receptor (beta chain) is drawn from a study of blood T cells in healthy people across ages. Whole-study findings and limits: Across the age range, TCR beta diversity per million T cells fell in a roughly linear way. Donor CMV infection status was unknown, possibly confounding age-related changes in expanded clonotypes.

Of note for this clonotype: Its cognate antigen is unknown.

The individuals who served as donors were healthy Caucasians living in Russia, aged about 6 to 100. Extraction yielded at least 5 micrograms of total RNA per sample. A second 7 to 11 cycle PCR used barcoded and J-beta primers. TCRdb passed the 5' RACE reads through MiXCR, listing each CDR3 protein once. This table holds 750,000 to 950,000 distinct CDR3 sequences, 25% to 30% found once. J gave up 0 bases and V 11 bases, and 12 bases lay outside the gene matches. CDR3 length: 16 amino acids. Germline V gene lookup returns CDR1 LGHNA and CDR2 YSLEER. These data were also filed under a second study, of T cells of mothers and their children.

Sequenced sample: blood. This receptor was obtained from a woman aged 40 to 50 in good health. V gene TRBV4-3 combines with J gene TRBJ1-4; 7 nucleotides match TRBD1. The CDR3 DNA reads TGCGCCGGCGCACCGGGAGGGGGCACAACTAATGAAAAACTGTTTTTT. Its protein is CAGAPGGGTTNEKLFF.